The table lists the clone carrying this T cell receptor beta chain with many counts. No antigen is known for it. An end of the junction does not agree with germline; a read error may underlie this. The data belong to a study of T cell repertoires in cytomegalovirus infection. Whole-study findings and limits: CMV carriers with the relevant HLA were identified by cumulative public TCR beta family frequency.

The CDR3 totals 14 residues. In germline, CDR1 is SSHAT, CDR2 FNYEAQ (reference sequence). TCRdb re-called the reads with MiXCR, one entry per CDR3 protein. The sample holds about 310,000 distinct CDR3 sequences, about a tenth seen once. The receptor was isolated from a human donor in good health (CMV status not recorded). Some clones in this sample may be carry-over from other donors' samples. Material: PBMCs. This chain uses TRBV7-7 with TRBJ2-5; D unclear. For the CDR3, the DNA is TGTGCTAGCAGCTTAGCTGCGAAACAAGAGACCCAGTACTTC. It codes for CASSLAAKQETQYF. The full variable domain, completed using reference TRBV7-7 and TRBJ2-5, is GAGVSQSPRYKVTKRGQDVTLRCDPISSHATLYWYQQALGQGPEFLTYFNYEAQPDKSGLPSDRFSAERPEGSISTLTIQRTEQRDSAMYRCASSLAAKQETQYFGPGTRLLVL.